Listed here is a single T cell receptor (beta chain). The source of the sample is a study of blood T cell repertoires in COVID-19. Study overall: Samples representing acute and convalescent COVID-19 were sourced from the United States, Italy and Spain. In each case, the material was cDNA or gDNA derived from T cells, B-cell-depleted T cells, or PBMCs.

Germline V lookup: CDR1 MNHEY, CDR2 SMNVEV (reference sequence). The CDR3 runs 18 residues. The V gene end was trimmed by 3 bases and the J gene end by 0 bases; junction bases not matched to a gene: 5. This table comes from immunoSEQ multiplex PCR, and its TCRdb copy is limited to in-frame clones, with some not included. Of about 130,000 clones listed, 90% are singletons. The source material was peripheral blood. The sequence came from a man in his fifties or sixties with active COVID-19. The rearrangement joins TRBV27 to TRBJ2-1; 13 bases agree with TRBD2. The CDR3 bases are TGTGCCAGCAGTTTCGGACTAGCGGGAGTACTCTCCTACAATGAGCAGTTCTTC. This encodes CASSFGLAGVLSYNEQFF.